The 10 T cell receptor beta chains given below trace back to one sample, sequenced in a study of beta chain features in type 1 diabetes. Study-wide results and caveats: TCRB CDR3 length was moderately but significantly reduced in all four CD4+ subsets of Type 1 diabetes patients.

All of the isolated RNA was reverse transcribed, so expressed TCRB transcripts were sequenced. Sequenced by immunoSEQ multiplex PCR; TCRdb stores in-frame clones only, minus some. The table shows 600,000 to 700,000 clones, with roughly 13% occurring only once. These TCRs are of unknown antigen specificity. The specimen was naive CD4+ T cells from blood. The receptors were sampled from a man aged 18 to 35 with type 1 diabetes.

This rearrangement joins TRBV6-5 to TRBJ2-3, with D possibly called TRBD1 or TRBD2 (6 bases each). The CDR3 sequence is 13 residues long. Germline assignment: CDR1 MNHEY and CDR2 SVGAGI. V shed 7 bases and J shed 9 bases, with 17 bases lying between them. DNA of the CDR3: TGTGCCAGCACCCCGGGGGCCCAGGGGACGCAGTATTTT. Its protein is CASTPGAQGTQYF.

V and J are TRBV5-1 and TRBJ1-6; D is unresolved. CDR3 length: 16 residues. Germline CDR1 is SGHRS and CDR2 is YFSETQ. V shed 4 bases and J shed 9 bases, with 20 bases lying between them. In nucleotides, the CDR3 is TGCGCCAGCAGCACCACCCCGGAGGTTAGGAGTTCACCCCTCCACTTT. This translates into CASSTTPEVRSSPLHF.

This clone was observed a handful of times. This chain links TRBV4-1 with TRBJ2-1; TRBD2 aligns across 15 bases. Germline CDR1 MGHRA, CDR2 YSYEKL. This CDR3 is built from 20 residues. With V trimmed by 0 bases and J by 7 bases, 13 bases remained unmatched. In DNA, the CDR3 is TGCGCCAGCAGCCAAGATCATCGGACTAGCGGGGGGGCCATGCAGAATGAGCAGTTCTTC. Encoded protein: CASSQDHRTSGGAMQNEQFF.

V and J are TRBV9 and TRBJ2-3; D call uncertain. The CDR3 is made up of 15 amino acids. The V end was cut by 1 base, the J end by 2 bases, with 11 bases between. Germline V CDR1 and CDR2: SGDLS, YYNGEE. The CDR3 coding sequence is TGTGCCAGCAGCGTATTCTCCCGTCCCACAGATACGCAGTATTTT. It is translated as CASSVFSRPTDTQYF. Supplemented by reference TRBV9 and TRBJ2-3, the full variable domain reads DSGVTQTPKHLITATGQRVTLRCSPRSGDLSVYWYQQSLDQGLQFLIQYYNGEERAKGNILERFSAQQFPDLHSELNLSSLELGDSALYFCASSVFSRPTDTQYFGPGTRLTVL.

The chain recombines TRBV4-1 with TRBJ1-5; D remains unclear. Germline lookup yields CDR1 MGHRA and CDR2 YSYEKL. Trimming pared 1 base from V and 5 bases from J, leaving 12 bases between. The CDR3 contains 15 residues. CDR3 DNA: TGCGCCAGCAGCCAAGGGGGAGGTAAACATCAGCCCCAGCATTTT. This codes for CASSQGGGKHQPQHF.

This chain uses TRBV28 with TRBJ1-1, with 10 bases aligning to TRBD1. CDR1 MDHEN and CDR2 SYDVKM come from the germline V gene. V lost 5 bases and J lost 4; bases outside the gene matches: 4. The CDR3 is 14 amino acids. The CDR3 reads CASSMDRGVTEAFF. The CDR3 DNA reads as TGTGCCAGCAGTATGGACAGGGGGGTCACTGAAGCTTTCTTT.

The rearrangement uses TRBV7-2 and TRBJ2-7; 7 nucleotides match TRBD1. The CDR3 spans 14 residues. V shed 5 bases and J 1 base; nucleotides not matched to a gene: 5. Germline loops: CDR1 SGHTA, CDR2 FQGNSA. CDR3 sequence (DNA): TGTGCCAGCAGCACGGGACAGCCATCCTACGAGCAGTACTTC. Translating gives CASSTGQPSYEQYF.

The gene calls are TRBV21-1 and TRBJ1-1; the table's D call TRBD1 went unverified against the DNA. TRBV21-1 is given as a pseudogene. The CDR3 spans 10 residues. In DNA form, the CDR3 reads TGTGCCAGCTTGACAGGGGTAGCTTTCTTT. This sequence encodes CASLTGVAFF.

This clone was recorded a few times. The gene calls are TRBV11-2 and TRBJ2-7, with 7 positions matching TRBD1. The length of the CDR3 is 15 residues. Germline CDR1 and CDR2: SGHAT and FQNNGV. V lost 4 bases and J lost 3; bases outside the gene matches: 9. The CDR3 coding sequence is TGTGCCAGCAGCTGGAGACAGGGCCTTAACTACGAGCAGTACTTC. The encoded protein is CASSWRQGLNYEQYF.

The gene calls are TRBV28 and TRBJ2-5, with 10 bases identical to TRBD1. This CDR3 contains 14 residues. From germline, CDR1 is MDHEN and CDR2 SYDVKM. V was clipped by 7 bases and J by 4 bases; unmatched bases: 6. The CDR3 nucleotides read TGTGCCAGCAACCGTAGGACAGGGGGAGAGACCCAGTACTTC. Translating it yields CASNRRTGGETQYF.